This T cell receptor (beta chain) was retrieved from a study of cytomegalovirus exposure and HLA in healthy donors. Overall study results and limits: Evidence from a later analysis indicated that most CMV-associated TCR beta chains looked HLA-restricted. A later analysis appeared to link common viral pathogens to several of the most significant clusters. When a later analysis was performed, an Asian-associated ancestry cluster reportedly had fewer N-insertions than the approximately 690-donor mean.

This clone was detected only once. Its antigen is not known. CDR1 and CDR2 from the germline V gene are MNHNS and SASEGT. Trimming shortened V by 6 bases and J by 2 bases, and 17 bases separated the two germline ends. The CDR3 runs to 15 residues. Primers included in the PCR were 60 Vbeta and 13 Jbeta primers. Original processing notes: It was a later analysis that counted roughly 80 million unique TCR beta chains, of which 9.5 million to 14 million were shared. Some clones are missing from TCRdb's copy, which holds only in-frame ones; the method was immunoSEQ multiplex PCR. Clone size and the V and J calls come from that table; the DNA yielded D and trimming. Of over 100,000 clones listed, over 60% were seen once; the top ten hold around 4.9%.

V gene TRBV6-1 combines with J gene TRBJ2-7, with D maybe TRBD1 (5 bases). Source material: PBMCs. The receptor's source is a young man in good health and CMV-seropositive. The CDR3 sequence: CASRLTPKGTYEQYF. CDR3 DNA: TGTGCCAGCAGGCTCACTCCAAAGGGGACCTACGAGCAGTACTTC.